Sequencing of this TCR beta chain was carried out in a study of T-cell reconstitution after alpha-beta-depleted transplantation in children. Study conclusions and caveats: After transplant, high TCRbeta diversity at day 60 in some patients arose from surviving recipient T cells and thymic progenitors. T-cell numbers and diversity, one year after transplant, stemmed largely from T cells that were newly produced. Reported findings indicate that, about two months after transplant, alpha-beta T cells came from several hundred expanded clones, which were derived from non-depleted graft cells.

This clonotype was detected a few times. What it binds is unknown. V shed 5 bases and J 6 bases; nucleotides not matched to a gene: 3. The CDR3 has 13 amino acids. Unique molecular identifiers were used in preparing the TCRbeta library. TCRdb re-called the PCR reads through MiXCR, storing one row per CDR3 protein. Here the sample spans about 210,000 distinct CDR3 sequences, around a sixth being singletons. The receptor was derived from a male patient between 2 and 10 years old who had a stem cell transplant for acute lymphoblastic leukemia, so the T cells may come from the graft donor. This material consisted of PBMCs, mostly from graft donor cells, taken 360 days after TCRalphabeta/CD19-depleted stem cell transplant. J is TRBJ1-2 and V is TRBV12-3 or TRBV12-4, with 10 nucleotides matching TRBD1. Here the CDR3 DNA reads TGTGCCAGCAGTGAAGGGACAGGGGATGGCTACACCTTC. This codes for CASSEGTGDGYTF.